The next 17 T cell receptor beta chains were all read from a single sample in a study of OX40 agonist ivuxolimab in advanced cancers. Measured with immunoSEQ multiplex PCR; TCRdb has only the in-frame clones, and not every one. The repertoire holds tens of thousands of clones, 84% seen once, with about 35% in the top ten. The sample consisted of CD4+ or CD8+ T cells sorted from blood, taken in a trial of the OX40 agonist ivuxolimab. These receptors originate from an adult with an advanced solid tumor such as melanoma, head and neck, liver or kidney cancer.

This clone has just a few counts. The chain uses TRBV4-1 and TRBJ2-6; 8 bases line up with TRBD1. The V and J ends lost 4 bases and 2 bases, in that order; junction bases with no gene match: 4. CDR1 and CDR2 from the germline V gene are MGHRA and YSYEKL. The CDR3 is 16 amino acids. CDR3 residues: CASSLDRGTGANVLTF. The DNA of the CDR3 is TGCGCCAGCAGCCTCGACAGGGGTACTGGGGCCAACGTCCTGACTTTC.

This clone was detected once. The chain is built from TRBV27 and TRBJ1-5; D remains ambiguous. CDR1 and CDR2 from the germline V gene are MNHEY and SMNVEV (reference sequence). The CDR3 sequence is 15 residues long. Trimming removed 3 bases from V and 4 bases from J, with 13 bases in between. CDR3 sequence reads: CASSLGGAGNQPQHF. As DNA, the CDR3 is TGTGCCAGCAGTTTGGGAGGTGCTGGAAATCAGCCCCAGCATTTT.

The J gene is TRBJ2-7, the V gene TRBV19; 10 bases align to TRBD2. This CDR3 has 15 amino acids. With 5 bases clipped from V and 2 bases from J, the junction kept 6 bases outside the gene matches. Germline lookup yields CDR1 LNHDA and CDR2 SQIVND (reference sequence). CDR3 loop: CASSPGLALTYEQYF. The CDR3, as DNA: TGTGCCAGTAGTCCGGGACTAGCGCTGACCTACGAGCAGTACTTC. The full variable domain, in which reference TRBV19 and TRBJ2-7 provide the parts outside the CDR3, is DGGITQSPKYLFRKEGQNVTLSCEQNLNHDAMYWYRQDPGQGLRLIYYSQIVNDFQKGDIAEGYSVSREKKESFPLTVTSAQKNPTAFYLCASSPGLALTYEQYFGPGTRLTVT.

This clone is judged medium-sized. The V call is TRBV5-1, the J call TRBJ2-2; unclear D gene. Germline values: CDR1 SGHRS, CDR2 YFSETQ. The CDR3 contains 14 residues. Between the trimmed V and J ends, which lost 4 bases and 4 bases, there was a span of 11 bases. In DNA, the CDR3 is TGCGCCAGCAGCAGAGTGCCCGCCACCGGGGAGCTGTTTTTT. It specifies CASSRVPATGELFF.

The chain employs TRBV6-5 and TRBJ1-1, with a weak D call TRBD1 (5 bases). Germline CDR1 MNHEY, CDR2 SVGAGI. Trimming cost V 8 bases and J 5 bases, with 21 bases left between them. The CDR3 length is 15 residues. The CDR3 protein is CASALYPGGRTEAFF. The CDR3 DNA reads TGTGCCAGCGCCCTCTACCCGGGGGGAAGGACTGAAGCTTTCTTT.

This clone was seen a few times. The chain carries TRBV28 and TRBJ2-4, with D possibly being TRBD1 (6 bases). Germline V gene lookup returns CDR1 MDHEN and CDR2 SYDVKM. This CDR3 contains 15 residues. V lost 5 bases and J lost 6, with 17 bases in between. The chain's CDR3 is CASSLGTSSLNIQYF. The DNA of the CDR3 is TGTGCCAGCAGTCTGGGGACATCCAGCTTAAACATTCAGTACTTC.

The rearrangement joins TRBV9 to TRBJ2-1, with a weak D call TRBD2 (5 bases). V was clipped by 0 bases and J by 8 bases, with 15 bases between them. CDR3 length: 15 residues. The germline gives CDR1 SGDLS, CDR2 YYNGEE. CDR3 nucleotide sequence: TGTGCCAGCAGCGTAGTGGCGGGCCCTATGGATGAGCAGTTCTTC. Translating gives CASSVVAGPMDEQFF.

This sequence joins TRBV28 and TRBJ2-1; 9 bases agree with TRBD2. The CDR3 contains 14 residues. Germline values: CDR1 MDHEN, CDR2 SYDVKM. J gave up 8 bases and V 3 bases, and 5 bases lay outside the gene matches. This chain's CDR3 is CASSLVAGVYEQFF. CDR3 DNA sequence: TGTGCCAGCAGTTTGGTAGCGGGAGTATATGAGCAGTTCTTC.

The chain has TRBV7-9 and TRBJ2-7, with TRBD1 matching 8 bases. V lost 10 bases and J lost 4; bases outside the gene matches: 9. Germline CDR1 SEHNR, CDR2 FQNEAQ (reference sequence). The CDR3 contains 13 residues. In nucleotides, the CDR3 is TGTGCCACGAACAGGGGGGACTGGTACGAGCAGTACTTC. Its protein is CATNRGDWYEQYF.

This sequence joins TRBV14 and TRBJ2-7; possibly TRBD2 for D (5 bases). CDR3 length equals 16 residues. V shed 1 base and J shed 1 base, with 14 bases lying between them. CDR1 is SGHDN, CDR2 FVKESK, per germline. CDR3 sequence: CASSQGWPGLSYEQYF. CDR3 nucleotides: TGTGCCAGCAGCCAAGGATGGCCGGGGTTGTCCTACGAGCAGTACTTC.

The rearrangement uses TRBV7-6 and TRBJ2-7; D gene unclear. Germline loops: CDR1 SGHVS, CDR2 FNYEAQ. The CDR3 consists of 13 residues. Trimming stripped 2 bases from V and 0 bases from J, with 5 bases between. CDR3 nucleotide sequence: TGTGCCAGCAGCTTAAGTACCTCCTACGAGCAGTACTTC. Its translation is CASSLSTSYEQYF.

This chain joins TRBV2 and TRBJ1-1; 9 positions agree with TRBD1. The CDR3 spans 15 residues. Germline CDR1 SNHLY, CDR2 FYNNEI. J lost 3 bases, V lost 6 bases, and 8 bases had no gene match. The CDR3 bases are TGTGCCAGCAGCACAGGGGGCGCGGGGGACACTGAAGCTTTCTTT. Amino acids: CASSTGGAGDTEAFF. Drawing the rest from reference TRBV2 and TRBJ1-1, the complete variable domain is EPEVTQTPSHQVTQMGQEVILRCVPISNHLYFYWYRQILGQKVEFLVSFYNNEISEKSEIFDDQFSVERPDGSNFTLKIRSTKLEDSAMYFCASSTGGAGDTEAFFGQGTRLTVV.

This sequence joins TRBV27 and TRBJ2-7; no clear D. The V and J ends lost 5 bases and 0 bases respectively, with 8 bases between them. The CDR3 sequence is 13 residues long. Germline values: CDR1 MNHEY, CDR2 SMNVEV (reference sequence). The CDR3 DNA follows: TGTGCCAGCAGTGATGCCCTCTCCTACGAGCAGTACTTC. This sequence encodes CASSDALSYEQYF.

CDR3 loop: CAWSSVLAGVGDEQFF. CDR3 DNA: TGTGCCTGGAGCTCTGTACTAGCGGGAGTTGGGGATGAGCAGTTCTTC. The chain recombines TRBV30 with TRBJ2-1, with 11 bases lining up with TRBD2. The V and J ends lost 3 bases and 8 bases, in that order; junction bases with no gene match: 12. The CDR3 is made up of 16 amino acids. Germline V gene data show CDR1 as GTSNPN and CDR2 as SVGIG (reference sequence).

The chain joins TRBV5-1 to TRBJ2-1; 9 bases align to TRBD1. CDR3 length: 16 residues. In germline, CDR1 is SGHRS, CDR2 YFSETQ. The junction had 3 bases not matched to a gene; V was cut back by 1 base and J by 1 base. This chain's CDR3 is CASSLNRGLSYNEQFF. The CDR3, as DNA: TGCGCCAGCAGCTTGAACAGGGGGCTTTCCTACAATGAGCAGTTCTTC. Together with reference TRBV5-1 and TRBJ2-1, the CDR3 gives the full variable domain: KAGVTQTPRYLIKTRGQQVTLSCSPISGHRSVSWYQQTPGQGLQFLFEYFSETQRNKGNFPGRFSGRQFSNSRSEMNVSTLELGDSALYLCASSLNRGLSYNEQFFGPGTRLTVL.

V gene TRBV7-2 combines with J gene TRBJ2-3; no firm D call. Trimming removed 2 bases at V and 1 base at J, with 10 bases between. Germline V gene sequence: CDR1 SGHTA, CDR2 FQGNSA. This CDR3 is 15 amino acids long. CDR3 in amino acids: CASSLLPRGTDTQYF. The CDR3 DNA sequence: TGTGCCAGCAGCTTACTTCCTCGCGGCACAGATACGCAGTATTTT. Based on the CDR3 plus reference TRBV7-2 and TRBJ2-3, the full variable domain is GAGVSQSPSNKVTEKGKDVELRCDPISGHTALYWYRQSLGQGLEFLIYFQGNSAPDKSGLPSDRFSAERTGGSVSTLTIQRTQQEDSAVYLCASSLLPRGTDTQYFGPGTRLTVL.

This clone was picked up one time. V gene TRBV4-1 combines with J gene TRBJ2-7; TRBD2 matches 8 bases. Germline assignment: CDR1 MGHRA and CDR2 YSYEKL. Unmatched junction bases numbered 6, after V lost 4 bases and J lost 1 base. CDR3 length: 15 amino acids. CDR3 DNA: TGCGCCAGCAGCCCTCTCAGCGGGAGTTCCTACGAGCAGTACTTC. It yields the protein CASSPLSGSSYEQYF.